The sequence of this T cell receptor beta chain was determined in a study of cytomegalovirus exposure and HLA in healthy donors. The donors were in the roughly 130-subject validation cohort, distinct from the roughly 600-subject first cohort. This table comes from immunoSEQ multiplex PCR, and its TCRdb copy is limited to in-frame clones, with some not included. The sample lists under 250,000 clones, approximately 87% seen once, with around 5.6% in the top ten. The CDR3 extends over 13 amino acids. The V gene's germline CDR1 is SGHDT and CDR2 YYEEEE. Trimming cost V 2 bases and J 6 bases, with 12 bases left between them. Study results and caveats: While the bulk of TCR sequences proved rare, some public TCRs turned up in many donors. It was reported that the classifier diagnosed cytomegalovirus status with high specificity and sensitivity in both the original and validation cohorts. Confirmation in vitro established that a few CMV-associated chains were specific for CMV antigens.

For this clone: Its antigen remains unidentified.

The receptor was derived from a woman younger than 35 in good health and CMV-seronegative. The chain combines TRBV5-6 with TRBJ2-7, with D perhaps matching TRBD2 (6 bases). The material sequenced was PBMCs. The CDR3 sequence: CASSFGGGSEQYF. The CDR3 region has the DNA TGTGCCAGCAGCTTTGGGGGAGGATCCGAGCAGTACTTC.